A selection of T cell receptor beta chains follows, all from one sample in a study of blood T cell repertoires in COVID-19. Profiling relied on immunoSEQ multiplex PCR, and the TCRdb table lists in-frame clones only, not all of them. This repertoire shows roughly 66,000 clones, 80% to 85% found once; its top ten account for 4.5%. Source material: peripheral blood. All receptors derive from a woman aged 55-75 years with acute or convalescent COVID-19. CDR3s include the opening cysteine and the closing phenylalanine or tryptophan. A D gene is named only where the DNA matches it firmly. Rows give clone size only sometimes, using once, few, many, or a class for an expanded clone.

v_call,d_call,j_call,clone_size,cdr3_aa,cdr3_nt
TRBV5-1,-,TRBJ2-7,-,CASSLAGEQYF,TGCGCCAGCAGCTTGGCGGGGGAGCAGTACTTC
TRBV5-5,TRBD1,TRBJ1-4,-,CASSLIRQGVPNEKLFF,TGTGCCAGCAGCTTGATAAGACAGGGTGTACCGAATGAAAAACTGTTTTTT
TRBV7-2,-,TRBJ2-2,few,CASSYYDSNTGELFF,TGTGCCAGCAGCTATTACGACAGCAACACCGGGGAGCTGTTTTTT
TRBV10-2,-,TRBJ2-2,-,CASSSSGGLGTGELFF,TGCGCCAGCAGTTCTTCCGGGGGGCTTGGCACCGGGGAGCTGTTTTTT
TRBV9,-,TRBJ2-3,-,CASSVSSTDTQYF,TGTGCCAGCAGCGTTTCTAGCACAGATACGCAGTATTTT
TRBV3-1/TRBV3-2,TRBD1,TRBJ2-1,-,CASSQDWSGQGFSEQFF,TGTGCCAGCAGCCAAGATTGGTCGGGACAGGGTTTCAGTGAGCAGTTCTTC
TRBV10-3,-,TRBJ1-1,-,CASSGVKPADTEAFF,TGTGCCAGTTCAGGGGTCAAACCGGCTGACACTGAAGCTTTCTTT
TRBV9,TRBD2,TRBJ2-1,-,CASSAGGAYNEQFF,TGTGCCAGCAGCGCCGGGGGGGCCTACAATGAGCAGTTCTTC
TRBV4-2,-,TRBJ2-7,-,CASSQDEGQTEQYF,TGTGCCAGCAGCCAAGATGAGGGCCAAACCGAGCAGTACTTC
TRBV2,-,TRBJ1-2,-,CASKVGGYGYTF,TGTGCCAGCAAGGTGGGGGGTTATGGCTACACCTTC
TRBV6-6,-,TRBJ1-4,once,CASSLQGNEKLFF,TGTGCCAGCAGCCTACAGGGTAATGAAAAACTGTTTTTT
TRBV6-1,-,TRBJ2-2,-,CASSEDGFIAELFF,TGTGCCAGCAGTGAAGATGGCTTCATTGCGGAGCTGTTTTTT
TRBV5-1,-,TRBJ1-3,-,CASSAERSGNTIYF,TGCGCCAGCAGCGCTGAGAGGTCTGGAAACACCATATATTTT
TRBV11-2,-,TRBJ1-6,-,CASSLGFRAYNSPLHF,TGTGCCAGCAGCTTAGGTTTCAGGGCCTATAATTCACCCCTCCACTTT